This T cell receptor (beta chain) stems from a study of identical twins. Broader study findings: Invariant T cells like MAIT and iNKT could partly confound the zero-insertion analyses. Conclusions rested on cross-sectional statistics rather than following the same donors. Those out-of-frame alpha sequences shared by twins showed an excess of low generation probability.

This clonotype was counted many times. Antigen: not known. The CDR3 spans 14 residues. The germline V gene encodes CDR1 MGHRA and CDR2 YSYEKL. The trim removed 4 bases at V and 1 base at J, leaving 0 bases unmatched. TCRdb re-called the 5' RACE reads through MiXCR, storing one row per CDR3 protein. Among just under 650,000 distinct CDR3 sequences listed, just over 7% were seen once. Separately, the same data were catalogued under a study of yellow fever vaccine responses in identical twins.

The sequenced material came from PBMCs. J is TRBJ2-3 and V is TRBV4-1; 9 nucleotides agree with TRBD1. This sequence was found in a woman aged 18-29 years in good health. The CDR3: CASSRTGGTDTQYF. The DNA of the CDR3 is TGCGCCAGCAGCCGGACAGGGGGCACAGATACGCAGTATTTT.